This TCR beta chain was recovered during a study of cytomegalovirus exposure and HLA in healthy donors. Findings and caveats of the study: In presence/absence analyses, roughly uniform sequencing depth across donors was assumed. Reports indicate that TCR beta sequences accurately predicted the HLA-A and HLA-B alleles of most subjects.

Remarks on this clone: Its antigen is as yet unknown.

Researchers ran the PCR with 60 Vbeta and 13 Jbeta primers. In the authors' workflow: In a later analysis, of approximately 81 million unique beta chains, 9 million to 11 million appeared in at least two donors. This table comes from immunoSEQ multiplex PCR, and its TCRdb copy is limited to in-frame clones, with some not included. V and J calls and clone size come straight from that table; D and trimming were deduced from the DNA. The sample has over 150,000 clones, about 80% seen once; the top ten hold almost 7%. With V trimmed by 2 bases and J by 0 bases, 14 bases remained unmatched. This CDR3 spans 19 amino acids. Germline V gene sequence: CDR1 MNHNS, CDR2 SASEGT.

V gene TRBV6-1 combines with J gene TRBJ1-1; 8 bases align to TRBD1. This clonotype was sampled from a man aged 30-40 years in good health and CMV-seropositive. Sequenced sample: PBMCs. CDR3 region: CASSESLGDRYFMNTEAFF. Here the CDR3 DNA reads TGTGCCAGCAGTGAATCTTTAGGGGACAGGTATTTCATGAACACTGAAGCTTTCTTT.